Here is one T cell receptor (beta chain) with its context. Its antigen is undetermined. This sample is part of a study of Tregs in tolerant kidney transplant recipients. General observations from the study: Few patients were studied, so findings need validation in larger groups.

Sequenced by immunoSEQ multiplex PCR; TCRdb stores in-frame clones only, minus some. The sample yields roughly 250,000 clones, 80% to 85% seen once. Material for sequencing was CD4+ T cells from blood. The TCR sequence derives from a human donor in good health.

The CDR3: CASSPRDHTPGELFF. The CDR3 region has the DNA TGTGCCAGCAGCCCTCGGGACCATACCCCCGGGGAGCTGTTTTTT. The chain recombines TRBV14 with TRBJ2-2, with D perhaps TRBD1 or TRBD2 (5 bases each). CDR3 length: 15 residues. Between the trimmed V and J ends, which lost 4 bases and 6 bases, there was a span of 15 bases. Germline V lookup: CDR1 SGHDN, CDR2 FVKESK.